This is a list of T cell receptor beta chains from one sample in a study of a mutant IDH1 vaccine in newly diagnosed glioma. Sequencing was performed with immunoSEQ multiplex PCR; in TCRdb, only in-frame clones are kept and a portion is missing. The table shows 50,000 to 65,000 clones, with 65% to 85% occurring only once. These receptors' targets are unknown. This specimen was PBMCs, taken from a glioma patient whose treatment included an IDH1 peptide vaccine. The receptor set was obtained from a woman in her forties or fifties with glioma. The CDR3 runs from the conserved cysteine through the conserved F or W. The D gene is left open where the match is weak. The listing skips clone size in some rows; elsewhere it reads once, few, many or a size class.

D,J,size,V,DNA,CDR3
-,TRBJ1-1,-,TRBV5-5,TGTGCCAGCAGCCCCATCCCTGGGGAGTACACTGAAGCTTTCTTT,CASSPIPGEYTEAFF
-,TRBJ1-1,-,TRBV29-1,TGCAGCGACCGACCGTCGTCGAACACTGAAGCTTTCTTT,CSDRPSSNTEAFF
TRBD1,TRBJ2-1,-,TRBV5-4,TGTGCCAGCAGCCCGACAGGGGGTTCCTACAATGAGCAGTTCTTC,CASSPTGGSYNEQFF
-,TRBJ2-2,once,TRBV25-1,TGTGCCAGCAGTAGTAGAGGGGGAAAGAGCACCGGGGAGCTGTTTTTT,CASSSRGGKSTGELFF
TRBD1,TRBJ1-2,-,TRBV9,TGTGCCAGCAGCGTAGCGGGACAGGGACTCTATGGCTACACCTTC,CASSVAGQGLYGYTF
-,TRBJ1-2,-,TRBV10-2,TGCGCCACCTTGAGGGATGATTATGGCTACACCTTC,CATLRDDYGYTF
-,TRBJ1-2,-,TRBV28,TGTGCCAGCAGTCCTGGACAGAACTATGGCTACACCTTC,CASSPGQNYGYTF
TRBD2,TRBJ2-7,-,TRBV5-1,TGCGCCAGCAGCTTGGCCCTAGCGGCTTCCTACGAGCAGTACTTC,CASSLALAASYEQYF
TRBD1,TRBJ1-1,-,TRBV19,TGTGCCAGTAGTATGATAGGGACAGGGCTTCAAGCTTTCTTT,CASSMIGTGLQAFF
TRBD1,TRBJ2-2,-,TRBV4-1,TGCGCCAGCAGTCGTTCCGGGACAGGGGGAAGCACCGGGGAGCTGTTTTTT,CASSRSGTGGSTGELFF
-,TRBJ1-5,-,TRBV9,TGTGCCAGCAGCGTAGGGGTTACCTATAATCAGCCCCAGCATTTT,CASSVGVTYNQPQHF
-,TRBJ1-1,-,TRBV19,TGTGCCAGTAGTATAGAGCCCGGCGGCACTGAAGCTTTCTTT,CASSIEPGGTEAFF
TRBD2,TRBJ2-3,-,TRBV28,TGTGCCAGCAGCACCCGCGGGGGGAGAAGCACAGATACGCAGTATTTT,CASSTRGGRSTDTQYF
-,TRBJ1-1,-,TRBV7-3,TGTGCCAGCAGCCCAAAACCAGGGATGGCCACTGAAGCTTTCTTT,CASSPKPGMATEAFF
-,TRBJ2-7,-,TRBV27,TGTGCCAGCAGTTTATCTGGGGACACCCGGACCGAGCAGTACTTC,CASSLSGDTRTEQYF
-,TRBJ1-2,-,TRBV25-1,TGTGCCAGCAGGACAGATAACTATGGCTACACCTTC,CASRTDNYGYTF
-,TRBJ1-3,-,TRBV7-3,TGTGCCAGCAGCTTAGAAGGGTCTGGAAACACCATATATTTT,CASSLEGSGNTIYF
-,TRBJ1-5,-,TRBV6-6,TGTGCCAGCAGTTCCGGCAGAGGCAATCAGCCCCAGCATTTT,CASSSGRGNQPQHF
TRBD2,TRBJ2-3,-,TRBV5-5,TGTGCCAGCAGCTTGAACGGAGCGGGGGGAGGCACAGATACGCAGTATTTT,CASSLNGAGGGTDTQYF
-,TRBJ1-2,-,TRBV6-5,TGTGCCAGCAGTTACTCATTGGAGGGGGGCGGCTACACCTTC,CASSYSLEGGGYTF
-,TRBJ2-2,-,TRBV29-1,TGCAGCGTTGGGGGGGGCAGGGGTGGATCGAACACCGGGGAGCTGTTTTTT,CSVGGGRGGSNTGELFF
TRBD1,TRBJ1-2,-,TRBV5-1,TGCGCCAGCAGCTTGGGAGGGGGCCCTAACTATGGCTACACCTTC,CASSLGGGPNYGYTF
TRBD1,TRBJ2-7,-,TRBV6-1,TGTGCCAGCAGGACAGGGAACGGCTACGAGCAGTACTTC,CASRTGNGYEQYF
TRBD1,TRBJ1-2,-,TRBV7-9,TGTGCCAGCAGCTTCCCCACAGGGGGGGTCTATGGCTACACCTTC,CASSFPTGGVYGYTF
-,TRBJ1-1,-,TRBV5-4,TGTGCCAGCAGCTTGATTTCCCAGAACACTGAAGCTTTCTTT,CASSLISQNTEAFF
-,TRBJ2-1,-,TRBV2,TGTGCCAGCAGTGTTGGGAGGGGGCGGAGTGGTGAGCAGTTCTTC,CASSVGRGRSGEQFF
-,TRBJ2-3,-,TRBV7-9,TGTGCCAGCAGCTTAGACTCGCGGAGCACAGATACGCAGTATTTT,CASSLDSRSTDTQYF
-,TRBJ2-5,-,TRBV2,TGTGCCTTTAAAGTAAACGGGGGAGAGACCCAGTACTTC,CAFKVNGGETQYF
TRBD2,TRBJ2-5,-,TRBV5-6,TGTGCCAGCAGCTTGTCGTCCGGGGGGGAGACCCAGTACTTC,CASSLSSGGETQYF
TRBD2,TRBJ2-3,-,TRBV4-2,TGTGCCAGCAGCCAAGGAAGCGGGGGGAAAGATACGCAGTATTTT,CASSQGSGGKDTQYF
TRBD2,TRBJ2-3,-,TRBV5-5,TGTGCCAGCAGCTTGGGTCACGGGGGGGTCCGGGATACGCAGTATTTT,CASSLGHGGVRDTQYF
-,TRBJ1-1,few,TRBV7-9,TGTGCCAGCAGCTTAGCAAAGGATATGAACACTGAAGCTTTCTTT,CASSLAKDMNTEAFF
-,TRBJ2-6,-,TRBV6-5,TGTGCCAGCAGTTACTCGGAGGGCTCTGGGGCCAACGTCCTGACTTTC,CASSYSEGSGANVLTF
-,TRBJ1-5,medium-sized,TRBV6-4,TGTGCCAGCAGTGAGACACAAGATCAGCCCCAGCATTTT,CASSETQDQPQHF
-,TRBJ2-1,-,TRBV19,TGTGCCAGTAGGAGAGGGAATAACAATGAGCAGTTCTTC,CASRRGNNNEQFF
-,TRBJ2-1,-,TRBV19,TGTGCCAGTAGTACGGAGGGGTCTACCTACAATGAGCAGTTCTTC,CASSTEGSTYNEQFF
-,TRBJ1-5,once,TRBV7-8,TGTGCCAGCATCCCCCTTCCCGCATCCGATAGCAATCAGCCCCAGCATTTT,CASIPLPASDSNQPQHF
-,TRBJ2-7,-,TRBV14,TGTGCCAGCAGCCAGTACAGTTCAATTTACGAGCAGTACTTC,CASSQYSSIYEQYF
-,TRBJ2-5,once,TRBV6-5,TGTGCCAGCACTCTATTGGGAACCCAGTACTTC,CASTLLGTQYF
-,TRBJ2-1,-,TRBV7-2,TGTGCCAGCAGCCCCGAGGGAACATACAATGAGCAGTTCTTC,CASSPEGTYNEQFF
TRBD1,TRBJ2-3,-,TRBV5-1,TGCGCCAGCAGCTTAGGGACCGGGACAGGGGGCGCAGATACGCAGTATTTT,CASSLGTGTGGADTQYF
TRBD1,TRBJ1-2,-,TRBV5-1,TGCGCCAGCAGCCCCGGACAGGGCCGTAAGGACTATGGCTACACCTTC,CASSPGQGRKDYGYTF
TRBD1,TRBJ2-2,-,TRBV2,TGTGCCAGCAGTGACGGACAGGGGAACACCGGGGAGCTGTTTTTT,CASSDGQGNTGELFF
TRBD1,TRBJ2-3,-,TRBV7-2,TGTGCCAGCAGCTCCGAGAGGACAGGCCGACCTAGCACAGATACGCAGTATTTT,CASSSERTGRPSTDTQYF
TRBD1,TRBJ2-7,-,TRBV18,TGTGCCAGCTCACCCCCGGGGACAGGCGAGCAGTACTTC,CASSPPGTGEQYF
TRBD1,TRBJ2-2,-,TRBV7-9,TGTGCCAGCAGCTTACCTGGGACAGGGAACACCGGGGAGCTGTTTTTT,CASSLPGTGNTGELFF
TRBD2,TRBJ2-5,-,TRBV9,TGTGCCAGCAGCGCTCCACTAGCGGGGGAGCAAGAGACCCAGTACTTC,CASSAPLAGEQETQYF
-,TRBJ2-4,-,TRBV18,TGTGCCAGCTCACCACTTCGGCCATCAAACATTCAGTACTTC,CASSPLRPSNIQYF
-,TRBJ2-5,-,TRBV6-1,TGTGCCAGCATGCGGGGAGAGACCCAGTACTTC,CASMRGETQYF
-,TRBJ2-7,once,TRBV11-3,TGTGCCAGCAGCTCAGCGTCCGGGACCCCGGCCGGCGAGCAGTACTTC,CASSSASGTPAGEQYF